A single sample is the source of the 19 T cell receptor beta chains below, sequenced in a study of CD4 T cells in relation to SARS-CoV-2 and coronaviruses. These receptors are not linked to any known antigen. Produced via immunoSEQ multiplex PCR; TCRdb's table is partial and in-frame only. The sample lists 25,000 to 30,000 clones, around two thirds seen once, with roughly 21% in the top ten. CD4+ T cells from unexposed donors were obtained before the COVID-19 pandemic (2011-2018). After nine to ten days of culture, CD4+ T cells were isolated. The specimen sequenced was CD4+ T cells from PBMCs, cultured in vitro. The receptor source for this set is a human donor in good health.

The V gene is TRBV27, the J gene TRBJ2-5; D is perhaps TRBD1 or TRBD2 (5 bases each). There are 17 residues in the CDR3. The germline V gene encodes CDR1 MNHEY and CDR2 SMNVEV (reference sequence). V was pared by 4 bases and J by 4 bases, with 22 bases between. The CDR3, as DNA: TGTGCCAGCAGTTCCCAGGGTCGCTATCGGGGCGGAGAGACCCAGTACTTC. It is translated as CASSSQGRYRGGETQYF.

This clone has only a few counts. The chain employs TRBV7-2 and TRBJ2-5, with D possibly TRBD2 on 5 matching bases. V was cut by 1 base and J by 5 bases, with 11 bases left in between. CDR3 size: 14 residues. Looked up from germline, CDR1 is SGHTA and CDR2 is FQGNSA. The CDR3: CASSLGLAGETQYF. CDR3 sequence (DNA): TGTGCCAGCAGCTTAGGGCTAGCCGGGGAGACCCAGTACTTC.

The chain is built from TRBV12-3 or TRBV12-4 and TRBJ2-3; D not certain. The CDR3 is 12 amino acids. The V end lost 5 bases, the J end lost 3 bases, and 6 bases lay between the germline ends. CDR3 residues: CASSPGTDTQYF. For the CDR3, the DNA is TGTGCCAGCAGTCCCGGAACAGATACGCAGTATTTT.

This clone has more than one count but fewer than ten. This rearrangement joins TRBV29-1 to TRBJ1-1, with TRBD1 matching 9 bases. Germline V lookup: CDR1 SQVTM, CDR2 ANQGSEA. CDR3 length: 13 residues. The J segment lost 2 bases and the V segment lost 6 bases, leaving 4 bases of the junction unmatched. The CDR3 loop is CSVKTGGNTEAFF. The CDR3 DNA follows: TGCAGCGTGAAGACAGGGGGTAACACTGAAGCTTTCTTT.

The gene calls are TRBV25-1 and TRBJ2-7; D call uncertain. There are 15 residues in the CDR3. The V end lost 4 bases, the J end lost 0 bases, and 13 bases lay between the germline ends. CDR1 and CDR2 (germline): MGHDK, SYGVNS. Written as DNA, the CDR3 is TGTGCCAGCAGTGCGACTGCGCTCAGCTCCTACGAGCAGTACTTC. Its translation is CASSATALSSYEQYF.

The rearrangement joins TRBV6-2 or TRBV6-3 to TRBJ2-5; 12 nucleotides match TRBD1. Germline V gives CDR1 MNHEY, CDR2 SVGEGT. V shed 6 bases and J 4 bases; nucleotides not matched to a gene: 6. There are 15 residues in the CDR3. CDR3 bases: TGTGCCAGCAGCCACCGGGACAGGGGGCCAGAGACCCAGTACTTC. Protein product: CASSHRDRGPETQYF.

The chain links TRBV7-3 to TRBJ2-3, with D perhaps TRBD2 (7 bases). The germline gives CDR1 SGHTA, CDR2 FQGTGA. There are 17 residues in the CDR3. Trimming took off 4 bases at V and 1 base at J, with 18 bases between the two ends. CDR3 sequence reads: CASSSIVGGQGTDTQYF. The CDR3 coding sequence is TGTGCCAGCAGCTCCATCGTGGGGGGGCAGGGCACAGATACGCAGTATTTT.

The chain has TRBV7-2 and TRBJ2-3; maybe TRBD1 (5 bases). CDR1 is SGHTA, CDR2 FQGNSA, per germline. CDR3 length: 15 residues. The V and J ends lost 4 bases and 2 bases respectively, with 13 bases between them. CDR3 nucleotide sequence: TGTGCCAGCAGCTCGAAGGGGCAGGTCACAGATACGCAGTATTTT. It yields the protein CASSSKGQVTDTQYF.

This clone came up a few times. The J gene is TRBJ2-3, the V gene TRBV7-9, with 8 bases fitting TRBD2. The CDR3 covers 17 residues. CDR1 SEHNR and CDR2 FQNEAQ come from the germline V gene (reference sequence). V lost 5 bases, J lost 2 bases, and 12 bases stayed unmatched. The CDR3 DNA reads TGTGCCAGCAGCCGAAACCGTGCGGGGGGACCCACAGATACGCAGTATTTT. Translated: CASSRNRAGGPTDTQYF.

The chain has TRBV5-1 and TRBJ2-3; D gene unclear. Per the germline V gene, CDR1 is SGHRS and CDR2 is YFSETQ. Between the trimmed V and J ends, which lost 0 bases and 2 bases, there was a span of 10 bases. CDR3 size: 15 residues. The CDR3 loop reads CASSLVGRTTDTQYF. CDR3 DNA: TGCGCCAGCAGCTTGGTAGGGCGGACCACAGATACGCAGTATTTT.

V gene TRBV30 combines with J gene TRBJ1-3; no firm D call. Trimming removed 8 bases from V and 0 bases from J, with 17 bases in between. CDR1 is GTSNPN, CDR2 SVGIG, per germline (reference sequence). The CDR3 covers 15 residues. CDR3 region: CAGLLGSRSGNTIYF. The CDR3 DNA sequence: TGTGCCGGACTTCTGGGGTCTCGCTCTGGAAACACCATATATTTT.

This clone has only a few counts. The V call is TRBV12-3 or TRBV12-4, the J call TRBJ1-3, with no clear D. This CDR3 is built from 13 residues. Between the trimmed V and J ends, which lost 5 bases and 1 base, there was a span of 6 bases. The CDR3 DNA sequence: TGTGCCAGCAGTCCCTATTCTGGAAACACCATATATTTT. This gives the protein CASSPYSGNTIYF.

This clone has only a few counts. This sequence joins TRBV16 and TRBJ1-6, with 9 bases identical to TRBD1. The CDR3 consists of 14 residues. V lost 4 bases, J lost 7 bases, and 2 bases stayed unmatched. Germline CDR1 reads KGHSY; CDR2 reads FQNENV. The DNA of the CDR3 is TGTGCCAGCAGCCGGGACAGGGCGAATTCACCCCTCCACTTT. This translates into CASSRDRANSPLHF.

A single count supports this clone. This sequence joins TRBV20-1 and TRBJ2-1; no firm D call. The CDR3 covers 13 residues. The germline V gene encodes CDR1 DFQATT and CDR2 SNEGSKA (reference sequence). The V end lost 3 bases, the J end lost 5 bases, and 11 bases lay between the germline ends. For the CDR3, the DNA is TGCAGTGCTAGTTTTCCAGCGAACAATGAGCAGTTCTTC. Amino acids: CSASFPANNEQFF.

This chain links TRBV2 with TRBJ1-6, with TRBD1 identical over 7 bases. The V gene end was trimmed by 6 bases and the J gene end by 5 bases; junction bases not matched to a gene: 10. Per germline, CDR1 SNHLY and CDR2 FYNNEI. CDR3 length: 16 residues. For the CDR3, the DNA is TGTGCCAGCAGGAGACAGGGAGTCCGAAATAATTCACCCCTCCACTTT. It yields the protein CASRRQGVRNNSPLHF. Based on the CDR3 plus reference TRBV2 and TRBJ1-6, the full variable domain is EPEVTQTPSHQVTQMGQEVILRCVPISNHLYFYWYRQILGQKVEFLVSFYNNEISEKSEIFDDQFSVERPDGSNFTLKIRSTKLEDSAMYFCASRRQGVRNNSPLHFGNGTRLTVT.

The chain links TRBV7-2 to TRBJ1-2; a possible D gene is TRBD1 (6 bases). The germline V and J ends were trimmed by 3 bases and 7 bases, with 15 bases remaining between them. Germline lookup yields CDR1 SGHTA and CDR2 FQGNSA. The CDR3 is 14 residues long. CDR3 region: CASSFDRNSFGYTF. In DNA form, the CDR3 reads TGTGCCAGCAGCTTTGACAGGAACTCTTTTGGCTACACCTTC.

The chain recombines TRBV2 with TRBJ2-7, with D perhaps TRBD1 or TRBD2 (5 bases each). The CDR3 consists of 12 residues. Germline V gene lookup returns CDR1 SNHLY and CDR2 FYNNEI. V lost 1 base to trimming and J lost 4 bases, with 5 bases between them. The CDR3, as DNA: TGTGCCAGCAGTGAAGGGGGGTACGAGCAGTACTTC. The encoded protein is CASSEGGYEQYF.

This clone was found a few times. V gene TRBV19 combines with J gene TRBJ2-1, with 7 bases lining up with TRBD2. This CDR3 comprises 15 residues. Germline V gene sequence: CDR1 LNHDA, CDR2 SQIVND (reference sequence). The ends lost 5 bases at V and 6 bases at J; junction bases unmatched: 10. The CDR3 spells CASSSSGTPLNEQFF. CDR3 DNA: TGTGCCAGTAGTTCGAGCGGGACCCCACTCAATGAGCAGTTCTTC.

V gene TRBV18 combines with J gene TRBJ2-5; 9 bases line up with TRBD1. The CDR3 has 17 amino acids. The V and J ends lost 3 bases and 5 bases, in that order; junction bases with no gene match: 13. Germline values: CDR1 KGHSH, CDR2 LQKENI. DNA for the CDR3: TGTGCCAGCTCACCTCTGAAGACGGGACAGGGCGGCGAGACCCAGTACTTC. Translation gives CASSPLKTGQGGETQYF.